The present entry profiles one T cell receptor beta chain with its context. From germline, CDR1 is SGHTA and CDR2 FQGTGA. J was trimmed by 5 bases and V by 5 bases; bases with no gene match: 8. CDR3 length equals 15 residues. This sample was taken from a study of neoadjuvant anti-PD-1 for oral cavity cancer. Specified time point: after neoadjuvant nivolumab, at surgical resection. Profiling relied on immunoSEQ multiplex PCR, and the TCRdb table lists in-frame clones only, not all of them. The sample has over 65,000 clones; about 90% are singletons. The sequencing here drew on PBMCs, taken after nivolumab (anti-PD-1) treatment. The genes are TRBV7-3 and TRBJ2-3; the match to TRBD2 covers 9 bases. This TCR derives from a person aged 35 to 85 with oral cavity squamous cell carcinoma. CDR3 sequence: CASSHGLATGDTQYF. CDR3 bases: TGTGCCAGCAGCCACGGACTAGCGACCGGAGATACGCAGTATTTT.